This T cell receptor beta chain was recovered during a study of blood T cell repertoires in COVID-19. V shed 0 bases and J 13 bases; nucleotides not matched to a gene: 9. The CDR3 contains 14 residues. CDR1 is SGHRS, CDR2 YFSETQ, per germline. This clone was counted a single time. The data were produced by immunoSEQ multiplex PCR, yet TCRdb's version contains in-frame clones alone and is incomplete. The sample contains about 67,000 clones, over 80% of which appear only once. The source of this sequence is a man in his forties or fifties with active COVID-19. Sequenced: peripheral blood. The genes are TRBV5-1 and TRBJ1-1; 10 bases line up with TRBD1. The CDR3 coding sequence is TGCGCCAGCAGCTTGGCCGCTGAGTGGGACAGGGGTTTCTTT. It encodes CASSLAAEWDRGFF.